This TCR beta chain was captured by sequencing in a study of OX40 agonist ivuxolimab in advanced cancers. Study in general: Patients were 65% to 85% male with ages roughly 20 to 90, mean around 61. Eligibility admitted prior anti-PD-1, anti-PD-L1 or anti-CTLA-4 therapy; 30% to 40% had some.

V was clipped by 5 bases and J by 3 bases, with 13 bases between them. Germline CDR1 and CDR2: MNHEY and SVGAGI. The CDR3 covers 14 residues. This table comes from immunoSEQ multiplex PCR, and its TCRdb copy is limited to in-frame clones, with some not included. The table shows 77,000 or so clones, with 85% to 90% occurring only once. Notes on this clone: The antigen is undetermined.

Study results and limitations: At 0.1 to 3.0 mg/kg, clonal expansion of CD4+ and CD8+ blood T cells had occurred by week 6.

Patients were ruled out by autoimmune disease history or systemic immunosuppression. The chain links TRBV6-5 to TRBJ1-2; D is ambiguous. The specimen comprised CD4+ or CD8+ T cells sorted from blood, sampled in a trial of the OX40 agonist ivuxolimab. This TCR was recovered from an adult with an advanced solid tumor such as melanoma, head and neck, liver or kidney cancer. Written as DNA, the CDR3 is TGTGCCAGCAGTCCCCAAGGCTCCCACTATGGCTACACCTTC. Translating gives CASSPQGSHYGYTF.